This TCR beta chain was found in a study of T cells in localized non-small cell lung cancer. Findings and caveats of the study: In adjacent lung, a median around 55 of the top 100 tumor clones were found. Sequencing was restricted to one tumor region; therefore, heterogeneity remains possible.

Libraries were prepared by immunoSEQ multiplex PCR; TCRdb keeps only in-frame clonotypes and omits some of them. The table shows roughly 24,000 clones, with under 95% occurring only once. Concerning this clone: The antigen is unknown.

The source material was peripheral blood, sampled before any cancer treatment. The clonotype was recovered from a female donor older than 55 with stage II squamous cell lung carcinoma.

The CDR3, as DNA: TGTGCCAGCAGTGAACAGGTCCAAGAGACCCAGTACTTC. This codes for CASSEQVQETQYF. The chain links TRBV2 to TRBJ2-5; no reliable D call. V lost 2 bases and J 1 base, leaving 5 bases between the germline ends. The CDR3 length is 13 residues. The V gene's germline CDR1 is SNHLY and CDR2 FYNNEI. Together with reference TRBV2 and TRBJ2-5, the CDR3 gives the full variable domain: EPEVTQTPSHQVTQMGQEVILRCVPISNHLYFYWYRQILGQKVEFLVSFYNNEISEKSEIFDDQFSVERPDGSNFTLKIRSTKLEDSAMYFCASSEQVQETQYFGPGTRLLVL.